A selection of T cell receptor beta chains follows, all from one sample in a study of PD-1 blockade in mismatch repair-deficient tumors. TCRdb keeps only in-frame clones here, not all; method: immunoSEQ multiplex PCR. The top ten clones hold under 5% of a sample with approximately 37,000 clones, 70% to 90% of them seen once. The sample consisted of peripheral blood, taken less than 95 weeks after starting pembrolizumab. The receptors here all came from an adult with mismatch repair-deficient cancer. CDR3s include the opening cysteine and the closing phenylalanine or tryptophan. D genes are given only for firm matches. Part of the rows lack a size; the others show once, few, many or a class for expanded clones.

j_gene,d_gene,v_gene,abundance,CDR3nt,CDR3aa
TRBJ2-1,.,TRBV11-2,.,TGTGCCAGCAGCTTACGCAGGGTCAATGAGCAGTTCTTC,CASSLRRVNEQFF
TRBJ2-7,.,TRBV27,.,TGTGCCAGCAGTCCGAACAATCTGGGACTCAGCTCCTACGAGCAGTACTTC,CASSPNNLGLSSYEQYF
TRBJ1-3,.,TRBV7-9,.,TGTGCCACCCAAGACACTCTGGGGTCTGGAAACACCATATATTTT,CATQDTLGSGNTIYF
TRBJ2-7,TRBD2,TRBV9,.,TGTGCCAGCAGCGCCACTAGCGGGACATTTGAGCAGTACTTC,CASSATSGTFEQYF
TRBJ1-2,TRBD1,TRBV5-1,.,TGCGCCAGCAGCCCAGGGGGCGACGGCTACACCTTC,CASSPGGDGYTF
TRBJ2-1,TRBD2,TRBV9,.,TGTGCCAGCAGCGTAGTAAGCGGGAGGGCCTACAATGAGCAGTTCTTC,CASSVVSGRAYNEQFF
TRBJ1-1,.,TRBV5-6,once,TGTGCCAGCAGCCTAGACGATATGAACACTGAAGCTTTCTTT,CASSLDDMNTEAFF
TRBJ1-5,.,TRBV4-3,once,TGCGCCAGCAGCCAAGGGGGCGATCAGCCCCAGCATTTT,CASSQGGDQPQHF
TRBJ1-5,.,TRBV27,.,TGTGCCAGCAAATCAGGGTATAGCAATCAGCCCCAGCATTTT,CASKSGYSNQPQHF
TRBJ1-1,TRBD1,TRBV18,.,TGTGCCAGCTCACCAGAGACAGGGGGCAACACTGAAGCTTTCTTT,CASSPETGGNTEAFF
TRBJ2-2,TRBD2,TRBV7-9,.,TGTGCCAGCAGCCCGACTAGCGGGCCCACGACCGGGGAGCTGTTTTTT,CASSPTSGPTTGELFF
TRBJ1-1,.,TRBV5-4,.,TGTGCCAGCAGCTTGCCGGACAGACGTGACACTGAAGCTTTCTTT,CASSLPDRRDTEAFF
TRBJ2-3,TRBD2,TRBV5-6,.,TGTGCCAGCAGCTCTAGCGGGAGGATGGGCACAGATACGCAGTATTTT,CASSSSGRMGTDTQYF
TRBJ2-7,TRBD2,TRBV6-5,.,TGTGCCAGCAGGGGTAGCGGGGGGGGGCTCTACGAGCAGTACTTC,CASRGSGGGLYEQYF
TRBJ2-3,TRBD2,TRBV5-1,.,TGCGCCAGCAGCCCTGGCTTCTCGGGAGGCCGGACAGATACGCAGTATTTT,CASSPGFSGGRTDTQYF
TRBJ1-1,.,TRBV5-4,.,TGTGCCAGCAGCTTGGGGATAAGGACCTTAGGGAAAGTCACTGAAGCTTTCTTT,CASSLGIRTLGKVTEAFF
TRBJ2-2,.,TRBV5-4,.,TGTGCCAGCAGCTTGCCCCCTTCCGGAAACACCGGGGAGCTGTTTTTT,CASSLPPSGNTGELFF
TRBJ2-1,.,TRBV2,.,TGTGCCAGCAGAGGTCCTATTGAGCAGTTCTTC,CASRGPIEQFF
TRBJ2-6,TRBD1,TRBV27,.,TGTGCCAGCAGTAGGGCAGGGGGTACGGGGGCCAACGTCCTGACTTTC,CASSRAGGTGANVLTF
TRBJ2-1,.,TRBV5-1,.,TGCGCCAGCAGCTTGAAATGGAGTATGACCGACCCCTACAATGAGCAGTTCTTC,CASSLKWSMTDPYNEQFF
TRBJ2-7,.,TRBV28,.,TGTGCCAGCAGTCCTCAACTAGGGGGGCGCGGCGAGCAGTACTTC,CASSPQLGGRGEQYF
TRBJ2-3,TRBD1,TRBV27,.,TGTGCCAGCAGTTCCCGGGACAGGGGCACAGATACGCAGTATTTT,CASSSRDRGTDTQYF
TRBJ2-5,TRBD2,TRBV7-2,.,TGTGCCAGCAGTGGAACGGGAGGAGAGACCCAGTACTTC,CASSGTGGETQYF
TRBJ2-7,.,TRBV7-9,few,TGTGCCAGCCAATCAAGCTCCTACGAGCAGTACTTC,CASQSSSYEQYF
TRBJ1-2,.,TRBV5-6,.,TGTGCCAGCAGCTTAGGACGACAGGACGTTTTCTATGGCTACACCTTC,CASSLGRQDVFYGYTF
TRBJ2-1,TRBD2,TRBV27,.,TGTGCCAGCAGTTCCCGACTAGCAGCCAGGTACAATGAGCAGTTCTTC,CASSSRLAARYNEQFF
TRBJ1-4,TRBD1,TRBV6-6,.,TGTGCCAGCAGCCCTCTCTGGGACAGTGGTGAAAAACTGTTTTTT,CASSPLWDSGEKLFF
TRBJ1-5,TRBD1,TRBV23-1,.,TGCGCCAGCAGTCAGTGGACAGGTAGGTGTCAGCCCCAGCATTTT,CASSQWTGRCQPQHF
TRBJ1-4,.,TRBV7-5,.,TGTGCCAGAAGCCTCGGATTCCCCCAGGCAACTAATGAAAAACTGTTTTTT,CARSLGFPQATNEKLFF
TRBJ2-2,.,TRBV7-3,.,TGTGCCAGCAGCTTAAAGGGCGGGGTATACGCGAACACCGGGGAGCTGTTTTTT,CASSLKGGVYANTGELFF
TRBJ1-4,.,TRBV7-9,.,TGTGCCAGCAGCCCCCCACCGAATGGTAATGAAAAACTGTTTTTT,CASSPPPNGNEKLFF
TRBJ2-6,TRBD1,TRBV30,few,TGTGCCCGCTCCCGGGACAGGGCATCTGCTGGGGCCAACGTCCTGACTTTC,CARSRDRASAGANVLTF
TRBJ2-1,.,TRBV7-9,once,TGTGCCAGCAGCTTAGAGGGTCGGATAGGCTCCTACAATGAGCAGTTCTTC,CASSLEGRIGSYNEQFF
TRBJ2-4,TRBD1,TRBV5-1,.,TGCGCCAGCAGCGGGGGACAGGGAGGCAAAAACATTCAGTACTTC,CASSGGQGGKNIQYF
TRBJ2-7,TRBD2,TRBV6-1,.,TGTGCCAGCAGTGAACTAGCGGCAAACTACGAGCAGTACTTC,CASSELAANYEQYF
TRBJ2-7,TRBD1,TRBV27,.,TGTGCCAGCAGTTTTTCAGGGGGCTACGAGCAGTACTTC,CASSFSGGYEQYF
TRBJ2-1,.,TRBV4-1,.,TGCGCCAGCAGCCAAGTTCCGGGAGAAAGCTACAATGAGCAGTTCTTC,CASSQVPGESYNEQFF
TRBJ2-1,.,TRBV9,.,TGTGCCAGCAGCGTAGAACCGACAGACGATGAGCAGTTCTTC,CASSVEPTDDEQFF
TRBJ1-2,.,TRBV6-1,once,TGTGCCAGCAGGAACCTGGGGTGGGGGGATTCCTACACCTTC,CASRNLGWGDSYTF
TRBJ1-1,TRBD1,TRBV5-6,.,TGTGCCAGCAGGCAGGGGGCGTGGGACACTGAAGCTTTCTTT,CASRQGAWDTEAFF
TRBJ1-1,TRBD1,TRBV18,.,TGTGCCAGCTCACGGGACAGGGGACACACTGAAGCTTTCTTT,CASSRDRGHTEAFF
TRBJ2-5,TRBD2,TRBV7-9,.,TGTGCCAGCAGCTTTCGGACTAGCGGGAGGCCCATTCAAGAGACCCAGTACTTC,CASSFRTSGRPIQETQYF
TRBJ2-1,TRBD1,TRBV4-3,.,TGCGCCAGCAGCCTTAGACAGGGGGCGTCCAATGAGCAGTTCTTC,CASSLRQGASNEQFF
TRBJ1-5,TRBD1,TRBV28,.,TGTGCCAGCAGCGACATACAGGGGGGGGATCAGCCCCAGCATTTT,CASSDIQGGDQPQHF
TRBJ1-5,TRBD1,TRBV11-1,medium-sized,TGTGCCAGCAGCTCGGGACAGGGGGCCTCTCAGCCCCAGCATTTT,CASSSGQGASQPQHF
TRBJ2-7,TRBD2,TRBV7-2,once,TGTGCCAGCAGCGTGGGACTAGCGGGGGCCTACGAGCAGTACTTC,CASSVGLAGAYEQYF
TRBJ2-2,TRBD1,TRBV4-3,.,TGCGCCAGCAGCCAAGTTAGCGGCAGGGGGCGGGACACCGGGGAGCTGTTTTTT,CASSQVSGRGRDTGELFF
TRBJ2-7,TRBD1,TRBV9,few,TGTGCCAGCAGTCCAGGGGGTAGATACGAGCAGTACTTC,CASSPGGRYEQYF
TRBJ2-5,.,TRBV6-5,.,TGTGCCGGGCCCTGGGGGGAGGCCCAAGAGACCCAGTACTTC,CAGPWGEAQETQYF
TRBJ2-3,.,TRBV27,.,TGTGCCAGCAGACAGGGAGCAGATACGCAGTATTTT,CASRQGADTQYF
TRBJ2-3,TRBD2,TRBV19,once,TGTGCCAGTAGTATAGAGACTAGCAGCACAGATACGCAGTATTTT,CASSIETSSTDTQYF
TRBJ1-2,.,TRBV11-2,.,TGTGCCAGCAGCTTATCAGATTTAAAATATGGCTATGGCTACACCTTC,CASSLSDLKYGYGYTF
TRBJ1-1,.,TRBV2,.,TGTGCCAGCAGGGCGGTGGGGGGAGTGAACGCTTTCTTT,CASRAVGGVNAFF
TRBJ2-7,.,TRBV5-1,.,TGCGCCAGCAGCTTTGGTCAGGCCTACGAGCAGTACTTC,CASSFGQAYEQYF